The entry below describes one TCR beta chain. The sample originates from a study of shared T cell receptors in the human thymus. The protocol was immunoSEQ multiplex PCR, while the TCRdb copy is restricted to in-frame clones and leaves out a portion. The sample carries some 640,000 clones, 87% recorded once. V lost 3 bases and J lost 3; bases outside the gene matches: 9. Germline V gene lookup returns CDR1 MNHEY and CDR2 SMNVEV (reference sequence). This CDR3 has 16 amino acids. The data were also submitted as part of a second study, on human thymus T cells. From that study: Congenital heart defects were the reason for the corrective surgery that the donors, healthy Finnish infants, were having. Thymus pieces cut out during corrective heart surgery were the tissue that was used. Unrelated individuals had highly overlapping thymic repertoires, as reported in related research.

The source of this sequence is a boy less than two years old with a congenital heart defect. The specimen sequenced was thymocytes. The chain couples TRBV27 to TRBJ2-5; 8 nucleotides line up with TRBD2. The CDR3 here is CASSLVAGLDKETQYF. The CDR3 DNA sequence: TGTGCCAGCAGTTTGGTGGCGGGACTAGATAAAGAGACCCAGTACTTC.